This T cell receptor (beta chain) originates from a study of cytomegalovirus exposure and HLA in healthy donors. Study conclusions and caveats: The number of N-insertions in an Asian-associated ancestry cluster was reportedly below the 666-donor mean in a later analysis.

The germline CDR1 and CDR2 sequences are SGDLS and YYNGEE. This CDR3 contains 15 residues. The V gene end was trimmed by 4 bases and the J gene end by 4 bases; junction bases not matched to a gene: 6. PCR amplification relied on 60 Vbeta primers (plus 13 Jbeta primers). Here immunoSEQ multiplex PCR was the method, and the copy in TCRdb shows in-frame clones only, minus some. The repertoire holds more than 90,000 clones, with roughly 78% as singletons. To note about this clone: Its antigen is unidentified.

This chain joins TRBV9 and TRBJ2-5; 11 bases are shared with TRBD2. The TCR originated in a woman aged 55-69 years in good health and CMV-seronegative. Sequencing was performed on PBMCs. The CDR3: CASSTLAGVGETQYF. In DNA form, the CDR3 reads TGTGCCAGCAGCACACTAGCGGGAGTGGGAGAGACCCAGTACTTC.